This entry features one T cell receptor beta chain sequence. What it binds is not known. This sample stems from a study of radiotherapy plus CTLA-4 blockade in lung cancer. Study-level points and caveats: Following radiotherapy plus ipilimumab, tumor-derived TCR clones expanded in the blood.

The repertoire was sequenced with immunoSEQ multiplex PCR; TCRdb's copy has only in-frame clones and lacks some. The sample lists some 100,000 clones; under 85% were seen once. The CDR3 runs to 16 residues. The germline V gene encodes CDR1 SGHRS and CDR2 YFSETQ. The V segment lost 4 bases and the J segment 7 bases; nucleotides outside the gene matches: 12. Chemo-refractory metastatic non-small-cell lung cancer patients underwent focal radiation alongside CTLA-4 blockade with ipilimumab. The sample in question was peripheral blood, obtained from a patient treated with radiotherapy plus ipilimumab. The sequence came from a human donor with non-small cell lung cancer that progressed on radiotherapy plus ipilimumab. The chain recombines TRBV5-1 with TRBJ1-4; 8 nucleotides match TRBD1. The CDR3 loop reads CASSRSTQGAGEKLFF. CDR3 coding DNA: TGCGCCAGCAGCCGAAGTACCCAGGGGGCAGGTGAAAAACTGTTTTTT.